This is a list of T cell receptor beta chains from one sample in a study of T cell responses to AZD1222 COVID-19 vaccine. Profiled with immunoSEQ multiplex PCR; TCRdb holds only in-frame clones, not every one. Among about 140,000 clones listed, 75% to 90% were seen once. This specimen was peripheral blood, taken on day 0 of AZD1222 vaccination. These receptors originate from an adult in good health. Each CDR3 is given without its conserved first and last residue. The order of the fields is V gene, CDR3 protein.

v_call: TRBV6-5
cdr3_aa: ACSTGQTLSWGYT

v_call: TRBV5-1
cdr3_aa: ASSLGDSLDSAF

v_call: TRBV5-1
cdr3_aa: ASSFQGSSYNEQF

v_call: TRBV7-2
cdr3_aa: ASSPDGYEQY

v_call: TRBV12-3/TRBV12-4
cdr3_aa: ASSFRRRNEQF

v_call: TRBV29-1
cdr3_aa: SVEGGVAGEVYEQY

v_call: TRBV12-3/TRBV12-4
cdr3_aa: ASSSWTNEKLF

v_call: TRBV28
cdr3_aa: ATLGQVEDYQY

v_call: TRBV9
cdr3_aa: ASSAAGEFNQPQH

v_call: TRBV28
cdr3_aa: ASSLIQENTEAF

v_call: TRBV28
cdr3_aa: ASSSRYGYT

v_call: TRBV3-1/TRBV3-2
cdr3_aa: ASSQRQGLETQY

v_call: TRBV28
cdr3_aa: ASSPGLATQY

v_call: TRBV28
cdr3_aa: ASSSNPTGAAYGYT

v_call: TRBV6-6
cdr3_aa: ASSYGQEVGDTEAF

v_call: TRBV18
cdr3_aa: ASRGWDDTDTQY

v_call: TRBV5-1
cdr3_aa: ASSLNPVDTEAF

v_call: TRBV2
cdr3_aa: ASSAGSTEAF

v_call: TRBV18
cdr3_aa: ASSPLARSNTGELF

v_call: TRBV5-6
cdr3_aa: ASSLVGPRNTGELF

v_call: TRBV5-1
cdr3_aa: ASSGQGGNTEAF

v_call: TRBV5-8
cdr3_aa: ASSLGVLQNTIY

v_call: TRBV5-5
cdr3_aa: ASSLDGATFEKLF

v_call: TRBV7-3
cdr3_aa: ASSRTGNYGYT

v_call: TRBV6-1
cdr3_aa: ASSESPLGGTEAF

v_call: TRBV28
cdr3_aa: ASSSDRLLAKNIQY

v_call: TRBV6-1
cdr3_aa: ASSALAGGQADTQY

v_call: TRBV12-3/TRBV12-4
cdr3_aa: ASSLLGEKLF